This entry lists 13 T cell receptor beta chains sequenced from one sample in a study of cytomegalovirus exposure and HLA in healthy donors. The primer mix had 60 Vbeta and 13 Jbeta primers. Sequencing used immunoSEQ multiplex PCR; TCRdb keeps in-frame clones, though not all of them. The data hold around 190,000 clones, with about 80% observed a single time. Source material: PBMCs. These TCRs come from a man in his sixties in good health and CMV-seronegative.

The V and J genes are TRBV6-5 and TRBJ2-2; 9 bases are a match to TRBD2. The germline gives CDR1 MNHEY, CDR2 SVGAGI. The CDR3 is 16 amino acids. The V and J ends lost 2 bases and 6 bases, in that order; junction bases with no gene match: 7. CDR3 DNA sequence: TGTGCCAGCAGTTACAAGGGTGGCGGGGGGGCCGGGGAGCTGTTTTTT. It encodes CASSYKGGGGAGELFF.

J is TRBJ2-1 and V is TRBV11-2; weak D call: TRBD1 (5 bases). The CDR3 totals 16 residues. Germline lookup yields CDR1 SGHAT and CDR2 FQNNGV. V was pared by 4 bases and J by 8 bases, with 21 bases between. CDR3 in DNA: TGTGCCAGCAGCTCCGACTCGCAGGGAAAGGGCTATGAGCAGTTCTTC. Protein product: CASSSDSQGKGYEQFF.

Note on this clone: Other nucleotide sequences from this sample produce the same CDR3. The CDR3 sequence: CASSLVGGANTEAFF. In DNA, the CDR3 is TGCGCCAGCAGCTTGGTGGGGGGTGCGAACACTGAAGCTTTCTTT. V and J are TRBV5-1 and TRBJ1-1; D perhaps matches TRBD1 (5 bases). Germline V CDR1 and CDR2: SGHRS, YFSETQ. This CDR3 comprises 15 residues. V was pared by 0 bases and J by 1 base, with 10 bases between. The variable domain in full, completed from reference TRBV5-1 and TRBJ1-1, reads KAGVTQTPRYLIKTRGQQVTLSCSPISGHRSVSWYQQTPGQGLQFLFEYFSETQRNKGNFPGRFSGRQFSNSRSEMNVSTLELGDSALYLCASSLVGGANTEAFFGQGTRLTVV.

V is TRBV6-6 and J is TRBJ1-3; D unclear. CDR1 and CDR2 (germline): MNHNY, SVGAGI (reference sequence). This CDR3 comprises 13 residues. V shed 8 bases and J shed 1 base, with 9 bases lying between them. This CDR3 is CASQRSSGNTIYF. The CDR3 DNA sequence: TGTGCCAGCCAAAGGAGTTCTGGAAACACCATATATTTT.

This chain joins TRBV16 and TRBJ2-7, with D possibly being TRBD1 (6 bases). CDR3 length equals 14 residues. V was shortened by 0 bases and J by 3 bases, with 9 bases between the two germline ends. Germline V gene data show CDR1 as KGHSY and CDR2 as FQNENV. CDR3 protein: CASSQSTGVYEQYF. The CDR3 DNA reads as TGTGCCAGCAGCCAATCGACAGGTGTCTACGAGCAGTACTTC.

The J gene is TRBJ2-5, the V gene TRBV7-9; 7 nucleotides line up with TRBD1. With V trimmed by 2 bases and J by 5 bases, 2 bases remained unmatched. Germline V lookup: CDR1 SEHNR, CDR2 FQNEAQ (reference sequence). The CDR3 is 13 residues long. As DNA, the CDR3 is TGTGCCAGCAGCTTAAGCAGGGGGGAGACCCAGTACTTC. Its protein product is CASSLSRGETQYF.

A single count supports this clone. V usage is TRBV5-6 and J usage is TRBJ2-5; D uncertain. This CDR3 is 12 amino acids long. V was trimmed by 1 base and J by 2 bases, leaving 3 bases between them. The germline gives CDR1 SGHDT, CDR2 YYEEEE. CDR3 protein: CASSLSQETQYF. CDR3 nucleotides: TGTGCCAGCAGCTTGTCTCAAGAGACCCAGTACTTC.

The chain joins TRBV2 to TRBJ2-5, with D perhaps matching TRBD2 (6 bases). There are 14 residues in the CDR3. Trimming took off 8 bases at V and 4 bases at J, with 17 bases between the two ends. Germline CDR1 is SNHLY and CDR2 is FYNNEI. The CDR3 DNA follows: TGTGCCAGCCAACCGGTGGGACTGGGAGAGACCCAGTACTTC. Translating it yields CASQPVGLGETQYF.

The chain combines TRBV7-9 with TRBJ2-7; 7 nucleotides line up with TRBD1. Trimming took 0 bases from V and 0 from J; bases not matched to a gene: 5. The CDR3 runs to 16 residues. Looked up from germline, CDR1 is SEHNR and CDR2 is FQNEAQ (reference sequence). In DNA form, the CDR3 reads TGTGCCAGCAGCTTAGCAACAGGGGCGGGCTCCTACGAGCAGTACTTC. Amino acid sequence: CASSLATGAGSYEQYF.

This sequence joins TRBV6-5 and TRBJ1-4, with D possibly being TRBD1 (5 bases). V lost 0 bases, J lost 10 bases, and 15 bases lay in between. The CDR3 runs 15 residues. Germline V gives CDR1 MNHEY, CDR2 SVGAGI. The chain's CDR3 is CASSYSARGDGKLFF. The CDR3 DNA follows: TGTGCCAGCAGTTACTCCGCTCGGGGGGACGGAAAACTGTTTTTT.

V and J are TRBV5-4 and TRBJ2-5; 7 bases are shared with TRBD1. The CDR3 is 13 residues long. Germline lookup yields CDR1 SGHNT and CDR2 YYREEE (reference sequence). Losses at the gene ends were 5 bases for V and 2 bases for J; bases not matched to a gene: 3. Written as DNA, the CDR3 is TGTGCCAGCAGAAGACAGGGACAAGAGACCCAGTACTTC. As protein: CASRRQGQETQYF. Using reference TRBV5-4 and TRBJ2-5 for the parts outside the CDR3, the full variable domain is ETGVTQSPTHLIKTRGQQVTLRCSSQSGHNTVSWYQQALGQGPQFIFQYYREEENGRGNFPPRFSGLQFPNYSSELNVNALELDDSALYLCASRRQGQETQYFGPGTRLLVL.

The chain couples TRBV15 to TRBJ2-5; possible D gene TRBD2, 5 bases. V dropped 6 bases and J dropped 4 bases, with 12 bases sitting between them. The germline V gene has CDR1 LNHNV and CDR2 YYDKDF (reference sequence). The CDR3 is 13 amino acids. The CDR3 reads CATRGRSGETQYF. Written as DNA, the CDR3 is TGTGCCACCAGGGGCCGGAGCGGAGAGACCCAGTACTTC.

The CDR3 DNA is TGTGCCAGTAGCTCGCACAGGACAGGGGGCGTGGAGACCCAGTACTTC. Amino acid sequence: CASSSHRTGGVETQYF. The chain carries TRBV19 and TRBJ2-5; 11 bases match TRBD1. The germline V gene encodes CDR1 LNHDA and CDR2 SQIVND (reference sequence). The junction had 11 bases not matched to a gene; V was cut back by 6 bases and J by 5 bases. The CDR3 consists of 16 residues. Based on the CDR3 plus reference TRBV19 and TRBJ2-5, the full variable domain is DGGITQSPKYLFRKEGQNVTLSCEQNLNHDAMYWYRQDPGQGLRLIYYSQIVNDFQKGDIAEGYSVSREKKESFPLTVTSAQKNPTAFYLCASSSHRTGGVETQYFGPGTRLLVL.